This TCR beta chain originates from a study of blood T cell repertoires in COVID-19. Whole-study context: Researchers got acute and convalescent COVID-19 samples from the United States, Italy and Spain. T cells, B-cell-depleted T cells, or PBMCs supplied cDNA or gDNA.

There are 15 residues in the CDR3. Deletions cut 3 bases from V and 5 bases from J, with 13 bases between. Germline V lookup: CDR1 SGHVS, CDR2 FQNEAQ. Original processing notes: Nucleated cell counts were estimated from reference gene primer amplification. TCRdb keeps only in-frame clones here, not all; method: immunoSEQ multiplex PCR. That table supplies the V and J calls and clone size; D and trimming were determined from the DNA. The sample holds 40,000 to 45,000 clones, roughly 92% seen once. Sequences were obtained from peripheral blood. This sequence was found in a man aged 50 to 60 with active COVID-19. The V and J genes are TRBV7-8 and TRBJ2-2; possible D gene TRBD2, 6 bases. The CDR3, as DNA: TGTGCCAGCAGCTTCTCGGGAGCGGGTACCGGGGAGCTGTTTTTT. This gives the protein CASSFSGAGTGELFF.